A selection of T cell receptor beta chains follows, all from one sample in a study of response to subunit inactivated influenza vaccine. A single record per CDR3 protein comes from TCRdb applying MiXCR to the RT-PCR reads. The table lists under 850,000 distinct CDR3 sequences, roughly 20% of them singletons. Sequencing used PBMCs from blood, obtained 5 days after vaccination. All receptors derive from a man aged 50 or older who received an inactivated influenza vaccine. CDR3s leave out the opening cysteine and the closing phenylalanine or tryptophan. The D gene is left open where the match is weak.

CDR3aa,v_gene,d_gene
ASSQAGPGELF,TRBV3-1,.
ASSQDRFNEQF,TRBV4-3,.
ASSSSPGLAGKETQY,TRBV3-1,TRBD2
ASSLRLAGGPISSYEQY,TRBV4-3,TRBD2
ASSVLGLAGGETQY,TRBV9,TRBD2
SARGRGYEQY,TRBV20-1,.
ASSLIGPARARTDTQY,TRBV11-2,.
ASSLNPTTIR,TRBV7-9,.
SARDLGRDEQY,TRBV20-1,.
ASKDSSGANVLT,TRBV6-1,.
ASSVIGGTGELF,TRBV9,.
ASSRAGVSYNEQF,TRBV6-1,TRBD2
ASSYRESNSPLH,TRBV6-5,.
ASSPDSGRHYNEQF,TRBV4-2,TRBD2
AISESSLGLGMGDTQY,TRBV10-3,.
AISERWVQPQH,TRBV10-3,.
SVEDQGGSTYNEQF,TRBV29-1,.
ASSFKISGTDTQY,TRBV28,.
ASSYTVDAMGANTEAF,TRBV5-6,.
ASRRDYLNTGELF,TRBV6-1,TRBD2
ASSYSGTVWSSGVSYEQY,TRBV6-2/TRBV6-3,.
AILQGVNSGANVLT,TRBV7-9,TRBD1
SAHDRANYGYT,TRBV20-1,TRBD1
ASSLAWGSSYNEQF,TRBV5-5,.
SAGRPGTSEKQF,TRBV20-1,TRBD2
ASSPGTSGIYEQY,TRBV5-1,TRBD2
ASSPGDRVSYEQY,TRBV18,TRBD1
ASSALPGATDTQY,TRBV5-4,.
ASSLFLAGGEQF,TRBV7-2,TRBD2